The source of this T cell receptor (beta chain) is a study of cytomegalovirus exposure and HLA in healthy donors. Study-level findings and limits: TCR beta sequences reportedly predicted most subjects' HLA-A and HLA-B alleles accurately. Later analysis showed TCR association rates varying by HLA locus, highest for DRB1 and lowest for HLA-C.

Germline loops: CDR1 GTSNPN, CDR2 SVGIG (reference sequence). V was clipped by 4 bases and J by 5 bases, with 17 bases between them. The CDR3 spans 14 residues. 13 Jbeta primers and 60 Vbeta primers were used for the PCR. Under the authors' procedure: Per a later analysis, the number of unique TCR beta chains was roughly 83 million, of which 9 million to 14 million were shared. Sequencing was performed with immunoSEQ multiplex PCR; in TCRdb, only in-frame clones are kept and a portion is missing. D and trimming were read from the DNA, whereas the V and J calls and clone size are those reported in that table. The repertoire holds more than 70,000 clones, with 70% as singletons. This clone showed up many times. The antigen remains unidentified.

Sequenced material: PBMCs. The chain joins TRBV30 to TRBJ1-1; D unresolved. The source of this sequence is a woman between 45 and 60 years old in good health and CMV-seropositive. CDR3 DNA: TGTGCCTGGAATGAGGGCAACGGGAGGACTGAAGCTTTCTTT. It is translated as CAWNEGNGRTEAFF.